The next 21 T cell receptor beta chains were all read from a single sample in a study of long-term antiretroviral therapy in people with HIV. immunoSEQ v3.0 was run at survey level. Sequencing used immunoSEQ multiplex PCR; TCRdb keeps in-frame clones, though not all of them. The data contain under 15,000 clones, approximately 83% of them singletons. Material: unsorted PBMCs, obtained 3.4 years after starting antiretroviral therapy. These receptors were collected from a man between 35 and 55 years old with HIV.

The chain recombines TRBV2 with TRBJ2-7, with D maybe TRBD1 (8 bases). The length of the CDR3 is 18 residues. Trimming took off 5 bases at V and 1 base at J, with 24 bases between the two ends. Per the germline V gene, CDR1 is SNHLY and CDR2 is FYNNEI. The CDR3: CASSSLFPNRGGSYEQYF. The CDR3 bases are TGTGCCAGCAGTTCCCTTTTCCCAAACAGGGGGGGTTCCTACGAGCAGTACTTC. Supplemented by reference TRBV2 and TRBJ2-7, the full variable domain reads EPEVTQTPSHQVTQMGQEVILRCVPISNHLYFYWYRQILGQKVEFLVSFYNNEISEKSEIFDDQFSVERPDGSNFTLKIRSTKLEDSAMYFCASSSLFPNRGGSYEQYFGPGTRLTVT.

The chain joins TRBV7-3 to TRBJ2-1; TRBD2 agrees at 12 bases. CDR1 SGHTA and CDR2 FQGTGA come from the germline V gene. Germline trimming cut 8 bases from V and 10 bases from J; bases unmatched to any gene: 9. The CDR3 consists of 14 residues. CDR3 sequence (DNA): TGTGCCAGCGGAACGGGACTAGCGGGTGGCGAGCAGTTCTTC. Translation gives CASGTGLAGGEQFF.

The V call is TRBV29-1, the J call TRBJ2-1; the D call may be TRBD1 or TRBD2 (5 bases each). Germline-derived CDR1 and CDR2 are SQVTM and ANQGSEA. This CDR3 spans 10 amino acids. Trimming removed 8 bases at V and 12 bases at J, with 14 bases between. The DNA of the CDR3 is TGCAGCCCCGAGGGGAGTATGCAGTTCTTC. It translates to CSPEGSMQFF.

The chain combines TRBV4-1 with TRBJ2-2, with D unresolved. The ends were cut back, 1 base at V and 1 base at J, with 4 bases in the middle. Germline assignment: CDR1 MGHRA and CDR2 YSYEKL. This CDR3 region has 14 residues. The CDR3 DNA reads as TGCGCCAGCAGCCAAGTCTTGAACACCGGGGAGCTGTTTTTT. Protein: CASSQVLNTGELFF.

The chain combines TRBV5-1 with TRBJ2-5; D possibly corresponds to TRBD2 (6 bases). Deletions cut 7 bases from V and 3 bases from J, with 16 bases between. Germline lookup yields CDR1 SGHRS and CDR2 YFSETQ. CDR3 length: 14 amino acids. The CDR3 protein is CASLPGTGEETQYF. The CDR3 bases are TGCGCCAGCCTGCCCGGGACGGGAGAAGAGACCCAGTACTTC.

This sequence joins TRBV7-3 and TRBJ2-2; TRBD2 agrees at 9 bases. The CDR3 runs to 16 residues. The trim removed 1 base at V and 4 bases at J, leaving 4 bases unmatched. CDR1 is SGHTA and CDR2 is FQGTGA in the germline V gene. CDR3 residues: CASSLNAGGSTGELFF. The CDR3 DNA sequence: TGTGCCAGCAGCTTAAATGCGGGAGGGAGCACCGGGGAGCTGTTTTTT. Drawing the rest from reference TRBV7-3 and TRBJ2-2, the complete variable domain is GAGVSQTPSNKVTEKGKYVELRCDPISGHTALYWYRQSLGQGPEFLIYFQGTGAADDSGLPNDRFFAVRPEGSVSTLKIQRTERGDSAVYLCASSLNAGGSTGELFFGEGSRLTVL.

CDR3 in amino acids: CASSLAAGSYEQYF. DNA of the CDR3: TGTGCCAGCAGCTTAGCAGCCGGTTCCTACGAGCAGTACTTC. The gene calls are TRBV11-3 and TRBJ2-7, with unresolved D. The CDR3 is 14 amino acids. Trimming cost V 1 base and J 1 base, with 8 bases left between them. The germline gives CDR1 SGHNT, CDR2 YENEEA.

The rearrangement links TRBV4-3 to TRBJ2-7, with 8 bases matching TRBD2. The trim removed 0 bases at V and 2 bases at J, leaving 6 bases unmatched. The CDR3 spans 16 residues. Looked up from germline, CDR1 is LGHNA and CDR2 is YSLEER. CDR3 coding DNA: TGCGCCAGCAGCCAAGATGCGGGCGGGGGGACCTACGAGCAGTACTTC. Translated, it gives CASSQDAGGGTYEQYF.

The chain employs TRBV14 and TRBJ1-4; D ambiguous. Germline CDR1 reads SGHDN; CDR2 reads FVKESK. The CDR3 spans 17 residues. The germline V and J ends were trimmed by 2 bases and 3 bases, with 16 bases remaining between them. As DNA, the CDR3 is TGTGCCAGCAGCCAAAAACTTAGCGGGGTCGCTAATGAAAAACTGTTTTTT. Its translation is CASSQKLSGVANEKLFF.

The chain employs TRBV2 and TRBJ2-1, with D perhaps TRBD1 (6 bases). Germline loops: CDR1 SNHLY, CDR2 FYNNEI. V lost 3 bases to trimming and J lost 10 bases, with 19 bases between them. This CDR3 contains 15 residues. CDR3 residues: CASSDARGRFVEQFF. In DNA form, the CDR3 reads TGTGCCAGCAGTGACGCCAGGGGCAGGTTTGTGGAGCAGTTCTTC.

V usage is TRBV6-1 and J usage is TRBJ2-7; D gene uncertain. CDR1 is MNHNS, CDR2 SASEGT, per germline. This CDR3 has 13 amino acids. Trimming removed 6 bases from V and 4 bases from J, with 13 bases in between. In DNA, the CDR3 is TGTGCCAGCAGGGCGTCCAACCTTTACGAGCAGTACTTC. Amino acid sequence: CASRASNLYEQYF.

This CDR3 is CASSFGGSSYEQYF. For the CDR3, the DNA is TGTGCCAGCAGCTTTGGAGGCAGCTCCTACGAGCAGTACTTC. The V call is TRBV7-8, the J call TRBJ2-7, with D possibly TRBD2 on 5 matching bases. The CDR3 totals 14 residues. The V gene's germline CDR1 is SGHVS and CDR2 FQNEAQ. Trimming stripped 3 bases from V and 0 bases from J, with 9 bases between.

The chain carries TRBV9 and TRBJ2-1; D may be TRBD1 (5 bases). The CDR3 is 15 amino acids. From germline, CDR1 is SGDLS and CDR2 YYNGEE. V shed 3 bases and J shed 0 bases, with 10 bases lying between them. The DNA of the CDR3 is TGTGCCAGCAGCGCGCAGGACATCTCCTACAATGAGCAGTTCTTC. Translated: CASSAQDISYNEQFF.

CDR3 protein: CASSFYSETYEQYF. CDR3 nucleotides: TGTGCCAGCAGTTTCTATTCGGAAACCTACGAGCAGTACTTC. This chain connects TRBV28 to TRBJ2-7; no clear D gene. Germline V gives CDR1 MDHEN, CDR2 SYDVKM. The CDR3 loop spans 14 amino acids. The V end lost 3 bases, the J end lost 2 bases, and 11 bases lay between the germline ends.

The CDR3 nucleotides read TGCAGTGCTTTCATCGAGACCCAGTACTTC. Translating it yields CSAFIETQYF. This rearrangement joins TRBV20-1 to TRBJ2-5; no firm D call. V gave up 5 bases and J gave up 5 bases, with 6 bases separating them. This CDR3 has 10 amino acids. CDR1 and CDR2 from the germline V gene are DFQATT and SNEGSKA (reference sequence).

The V gene is TRBV4-3, the J gene TRBJ2-1; D gene ambiguous. V lost 0 bases and J 7 bases, leaving 13 bases between the germline ends. The germline V gene has CDR1 LGHNA and CDR2 YSLEER. There are 15 residues in the CDR3. The CDR3 spells CASSQEREERNEQFF. The CDR3 region has the DNA TGCGCCAGCAGCCAAGAGCGTGAGGAGAGAAATGAGCAGTTCTTC.

V gene TRBV23-1 combines with J gene TRBJ2-7, with TRBD1 identical over 8 bases. TRBV23-1 qualifies as an ORF whose function is uncertain. Trimming removed 6 bases from V and 2 bases from J; junction bases left unmatched: 15. The CDR3 runs to 17 residues. The CDR3, as DNA: TGCGCCAGCAGCGAACTAAGGAGGACAGGGAATCCCTACGAGCAGTACTTC. As protein: CASSELRRTGNPYEQYF.

The chain joins TRBV6-5 to TRBJ1-1, with D uncertain. Germline loops: CDR1 MNHEY, CDR2 SVGAGI. This CDR3 region has 11 residues. The V end lost 8 bases, the J end lost 0 bases, and 4 bases lay between the germline ends. This CDR3 reads CASVMNTEAFF. The CDR3 coding sequence is TGTGCCAGCGTCATGAACACTGAAGCTTTCTTT.

The chain has TRBV6-5 and TRBJ1-1; 8 bases match TRBD1. The ends lost 2 bases at V and 4 bases at J; junction bases unmatched: 9. The CDR3 extends over 16 amino acids. The germline V gene has CDR1 MNHEY and CDR2 SVGAGI. DNA for the CDR3: TGTGCCAGCAGTTACCGCGTTATAACAGGGGGCACTGAAGCTTTCTTT. Translating it yields CASSYRVITGGTEAFF.

The rearrangement uses TRBV5-6 and TRBJ2-7, with D perhaps TRBD1 (6 bases). Germline CDR1 is SGHDT and CDR2 is YYEEEE. This CDR3 has 16 amino acids. Deletions cut 5 bases from V and 0 bases from J, with 18 bases between. The CDR3 region has the DNA TGTGCCAGCAGTAAGCCGGGACAACAATACTCCTACGAGCAGTACTTC. Residues: CASSKPGQQYSYEQYF.

The chain is built from TRBV28 and TRBJ2-1; 8 bases line up with TRBD1. CDR1 is MDHEN, CDR2 SYDVKM, per germline. Losses at the gene ends were 2 bases for V and 7 bases for J; bases not matched to a gene: 4. The CDR3 runs to 14 residues. CDR3 residues: CASSLVGQGNEQFF. DNA of the CDR3: TGTGCCAGCAGTTTAGTAGGACAGGGAAATGAGCAGTTCTTC. The full variable domain, its missing parts supplied by reference TRBV28 and TRBJ2-1, is DVKVTQSSRYLVKRTGEKVFLECVQDMDHENMFWYRQDPGLGLRLIYFSYDVKMKEKGDIPEGYSVSREKKERFSLILESASTNQTSMYLCASSLVGQGNEQFFGPGTRLTVL.